Listed here are 5 T cell receptor beta chains from one sample, sequenced in a study of T cell changes during pregnancy in multiple sclerosis. Profiling relied on immunoSEQ multiplex PCR, and the TCRdb table lists in-frame clones only, not all of them. The sample yields approximately 60,000 clones, under 95% seen once. Specimen: peripheral blood, collected in the second trimester of pregnancy. The receptors derive from a female donor with multiple sclerosis, enrolled in a pregnancy study.

This chain joins TRBV5-8 and TRBJ1-2, with TRBD1 identical over 9 bases. Germline values: CDR1 SGHTS, CDR2 YDEGEE. The CDR3 length is 14 residues. The trim removed 1 base at V and 11 bases at J, leaving 9 bases unmatched. CDR3 coding DNA: TGTGCCAGCAGCTTGAGGGACAGGGTTCCCGGGTACACCTTC. Encoded protein: CASSLRDRVPGYTF.

This clone is a singleton in its sample. The V gene is TRBV10-3, the J gene TRBJ2-2; 11 bases agree with TRBD1. In germline, CDR1 is ENHRY, CDR2 SYGVKD. This CDR3 region has 14 residues. The V segment lost 8 bases and the J segment 4 bases; nucleotides outside the gene matches: 3. CDR3 coding DNA: TGTGCCATCGCAGGACAGGGGGCCACCGGGGAGCTGTTTTTT. Amino acid sequence: CAIAGQGATGELFF.

The CDR3 reads CATSRGGRLYGYTF. Here the CDR3 DNA reads TGTGCCACCAGCAGAGGAGGCAGACTATATGGCTACACCTTC. The chain is built from TRBV15 and TRBJ1-2; no firm D call. The CDR3 has 14 amino acids. V was pared by 1 base and J by 5 bases, with 11 bases between. Germline CDR1 reads LNHNV; CDR2 reads YYDKDF (reference sequence). The whole variable domain, filled in from reference TRBV15 and TRBJ1-2, reads DAMVIQNPRYQVTQFGKPVTLSCSQTLNHNVMYWYQQKSSQAPKLLFHYYDKDFNNEADTPDNFQSRRPNTSFCFLDIRSPGLGDTAMYLCATSRGGRLYGYTFGSGTRLTVV.

This chain joins TRBV5-1 and TRBJ1-3; D might be TRBD1 (5 bases). From germline, CDR1 is SGHRS and CDR2 YFSETQ. The CDR3 contains 14 residues. Trimming left V 4 bases short and J 2 bases short, with 10 bases between. In DNA form, the CDR3 reads TGCGCCAGCAGCCCGGGAGGGGCTGGAAACACCATATATTTT. This encodes CASSPGGAGNTIYF.

The gene calls are TRBV4-3 and TRBJ1-6; the D gene is possibly TRBD1 (6 bases). This CDR3 region has 13 residues. V was trimmed by 3 bases and J by 10 bases, leaving 10 bases between them. Germline CDR1 is LGHNA and CDR2 is YSLEER. The CDR3 nucleotides read TGCGCCAGCAGCCAGGCAGGGGAATCACCCCTCCACTTT. Translating it yields CASSQAGESPLHF.